A selection of T cell receptor beta chains follows, all from one sample in a study of cytomegalovirus exposure and HLA in healthy donors. Produced via immunoSEQ multiplex PCR; TCRdb's table is partial and in-frame only. The sample lists 190,000 or so clones, about 80% seen once, with about 0.7% in the top ten. The sequencing sample was made of PBMCs. These receptors all come from a boy younger than 18 in good health and CMV-seronegative. Both conserved end residues are part of each CDR3. A D gene is named only where the DNA matches it firmly. A row's size may be missing; if present it is once, few, many or a size class.

clone_size: -
d_call: -
v_call: TRBV5-1
j_call: TRBJ2-1
cdr3_nt: TGCGCCAGCAGCTTGGATCACTACAATGAGCAGTTCTTC
cdr3_aa: CASSLDHYNEQFF

clone_size: once
d_call: -
v_call: TRBV29-1
j_call: TRBJ1-1
cdr3_nt: TGCAGCGTTGTACCGAGAATGAACACTGAAGCTTTCTTT
cdr3_aa: CSVVPRMNTEAFF

clone_size: -
d_call: -
v_call: TRBV11-2
j_call: TRBJ1-1
cdr3_nt: TGTGCCAGCAGCACCCGTGGTGTGACTACCGCCCGGAACACTGAAGCTTTCTTT
cdr3_aa: CASSTRGVTTARNTEAFF

clone_size: -
d_call: TRBD1
v_call: TRBV30
j_call: TRBJ1-1
cdr3_nt: TGTGCCCGAGACAGGGCGATGAACACTGAAGCTTTCTTT
cdr3_aa: CARDRAMNTEAFF

clone_size: -
d_call: -
v_call: TRBV18
j_call: TRBJ1-1
cdr3_nt: TGTGCCAGCTCACCACTGAGAGGATTGAACACTGAAGCTTTCTTT
cdr3_aa: CASSPLRGLNTEAFF

clone_size: once
d_call: -
v_call: TRBV11-2
j_call: TRBJ1-2
cdr3_nt: TGTGCCAGCAGCTATATCAGGGAAGGCTATGGCTACACCTTC
cdr3_aa: CASSYIREGYGYTF

clone_size: few
d_call: -
v_call: TRBV11-2
j_call: TRBJ1-2
cdr3_nt: TGTGCCAGCAGCTCCACAGGAACTTTCGGTGGCTACACCTTC
cdr3_aa: CASSSTGTFGGYTF

clone_size: -
d_call: -
v_call: TRBV19
j_call: TRBJ1-2
cdr3_nt: TGTGCCAGTAGTATAAGACTCCGGCGCCATGGCTACACCTTC
cdr3_aa: CASSIRLRRHGYTF

clone_size: few
d_call: TRBD2
v_call: TRBV12-5
j_call: TRBJ2-2
cdr3_nt: TGTGCTAGTGGTTTCGGGACTAGCGGGAGGACGAACACCGGGGAGCTGTTTTTT
cdr3_aa: CASGFGTSGRTNTGELFF

clone_size: -
d_call: TRBD1
v_call: TRBV5-8
j_call: TRBJ1-1
cdr3_nt: TGTGCCAGCAGCCTGGACAGGGGGCTCACTGAAGCTTTCTTT
cdr3_aa: CASSLDRGLTEAFF

clone_size: -
d_call: -
v_call: TRBV2
j_call: TRBJ1-4
cdr3_nt: TGTGCCAGCAGCCAGGCTGAAAAACTGTTTTTT
cdr3_aa: CASSQAEKLFF

clone_size: few
d_call: TRBD1
v_call: TRBV5-6
j_call: TRBJ1-6
cdr3_nt: TGTGCCAGCAGCATGGACAGGGGAGGCTCACCCCTCCACTTT
cdr3_aa: CASSMDRGGSPLHF

clone_size: -
d_call: TRBD2
v_call: TRBV5-1
j_call: TRBJ2-1
cdr3_nt: TGCGCCAGCAGCTTGGAGGGGACTAGCGGGAGCGGGGTGCAGTTCTTC
cdr3_aa: CASSLEGTSGSGVQFF

clone_size: -
d_call: -
v_call: TRBV27
j_call: TRBJ1-1
cdr3_nt: TGTGCCAGCAGCCTAATGTTGGGGGGGCAAGGGGTGAACACTGAAGCTTTCTTT
cdr3_aa: CASSLMLGGQGVNTEAFF

clone_size: -
d_call: TRBD1
v_call: TRBV9
j_call: TRBJ2-7
cdr3_nt: TGTGCCAGCAGCGTAGAAGCAGGGGGCGAAGGGTACGAGCAGTACTTC
cdr3_aa: CASSVEAGGEGYEQYF

clone_size: -
d_call: -
v_call: TRBV7-9
j_call: TRBJ1-1
cdr3_nt: TGTGCCAGCGGCAGGGACACTGAAGCTTTCTTT
cdr3_aa: CASGRDTEAFF

clone_size: -
d_call: TRBD1
v_call: TRBV5-1
j_call: TRBJ2-5
cdr3_nt: TGCGCCAGCAGCTCAACAGGGGGAGAGACCCAGTACTTC
cdr3_aa: CASSSTGGETQYF

clone_size: -
d_call: -
v_call: TRBV4-1
j_call: TRBJ2-1
cdr3_nt: TGCGCCAGCAGCCAACCTGGGGCAGGGCTACCTTTCTTC
cdr3_aa: CASSQPGAGLPFF

clone_size: -
d_call: -
v_call: TRBV5-6
j_call: TRBJ2-7
cdr3_nt: TGTGCCAGCAGGGCCCTAGGGGGAGGGCAGGAGCAGTACTTC
cdr3_aa: CASRALGGGQEQYF

clone_size: -
d_call: -
v_call: TRBV27
j_call: TRBJ1-5
cdr3_nt: TGTGCCAGCAGCTCCCGACTAGACAATCCGATAAATCAGCCCCAGCATTTT
cdr3_aa: CASSSRLDNPINQPQHF

clone_size: -
d_call: TRBD2
v_call: TRBV6-9
j_call: TRBJ2-4
cdr3_nt: TGTGCCAGCAGTTATCGGGGTAGCGGGGGGGAAAATTTAGCCAAAAACATTCAGTACTTC
cdr3_aa: CASSYRGSGGENLAKNIQYF

clone_size: few
d_call: -
v_call: TRBV10-3
j_call: TRBJ2-7
cdr3_nt: TGTGCCATCAGTGAGGGTAGTTTTGCGGGGCCCACCGAGCAGTACTTC
cdr3_aa: CAISEGSFAGPTEQYF

clone_size: -
d_call: TRBD2
v_call: TRBV5-4
j_call: TRBJ2-7
cdr3_nt: TGTGCCAGCAGCGAACCGCGGGGGGATCCATCCTACGAGCAGTACTTC
cdr3_aa: CASSEPRGDPSYEQYF

clone_size: -
d_call: TRBD2
v_call: TRBV7-2
j_call: TRBJ2-1
cdr3_nt: TGTGCCAGCAGCTTAGCGGCGGGGGGCAATGAGCAGTTCTTC
cdr3_aa: CASSLAAGGNEQFF

clone_size: -
d_call: -
v_call: TRBV12-5
j_call: TRBJ1-5
cdr3_nt: TGTGCTAGTGGTTTTTTAAGGAGTCCTAGCAATCAGCCCCAGCATTTT
cdr3_aa: CASGFLRSPSNQPQHF

clone_size: -
d_call: TRBD1
v_call: TRBV7-8
j_call: TRBJ1-2
cdr3_nt: TGTGCCAGCAGCTTAGTGACAGGGGGTCGGAATGGCTACACCTTC
cdr3_aa: CASSLVTGGRNGYTF

clone_size: -
d_call: TRBD1
v_call: TRBV10-3
j_call: TRBJ2-2
cdr3_nt: TGTGCCATCAGTGACGGACAGGCCCGCCAAGGCGGGGAGCTGTTTTTT
cdr3_aa: CAISDGQARQGGELFF

clone_size: -
d_call: TRBD1
v_call: TRBV2
j_call: TRBJ1-2
cdr3_nt: TGTGCCAGCCCCGGGACAGGGGCCGCTGTCACCTTC
cdr3_aa: CASPGTGAAVTF

clone_size: -
d_call: TRBD2
v_call: TRBV7-9
j_call: TRBJ2-2
cdr3_nt: TGTGCCAGCAGCCTGGGACTAGCGGTGAACACCGGGGAGCTGTTTTTT
cdr3_aa: CASSLGLAVNTGELFF